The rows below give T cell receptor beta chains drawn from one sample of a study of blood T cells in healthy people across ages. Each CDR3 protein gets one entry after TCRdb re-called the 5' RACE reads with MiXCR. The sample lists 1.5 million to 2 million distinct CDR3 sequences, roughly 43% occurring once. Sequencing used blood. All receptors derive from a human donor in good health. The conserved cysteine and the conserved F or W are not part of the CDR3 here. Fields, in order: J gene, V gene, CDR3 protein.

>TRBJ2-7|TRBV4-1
ASCQVYRDEQY
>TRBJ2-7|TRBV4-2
ASSQQGSLVSEQY
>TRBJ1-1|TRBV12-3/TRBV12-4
ASSFARDNTEAF
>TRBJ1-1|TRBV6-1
ASSETGTANTEAF
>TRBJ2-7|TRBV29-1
SVVWDDFYEQY
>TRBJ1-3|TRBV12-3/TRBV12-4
ASSLNFGNTIY
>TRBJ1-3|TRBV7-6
ASSPPRQGDTIY
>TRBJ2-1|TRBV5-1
ASSSQAEQF
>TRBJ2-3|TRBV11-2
ASSLAARGAYTQY
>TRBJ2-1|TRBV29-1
SVEVVRNEQF
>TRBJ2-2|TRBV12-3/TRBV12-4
ASSFYRGNTGERF
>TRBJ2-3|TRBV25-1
ASSDTSGGKTDTQY
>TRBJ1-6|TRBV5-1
ASSPQGVNSPLH
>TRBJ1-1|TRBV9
ASSAQGGRGLQAF
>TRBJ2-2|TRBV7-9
ASSLGLVDTGELF